One sample yielded the 3 T cell receptor beta chains listed below, sequenced in a study of blood T cells in healthy people across ages. It was with a sample-barcoded 5' primer and a J-beta primer mix that a second PCR of roughly 6 to 12 cycles was run. Each CDR3 protein is one row after TCRdb ran MiXCR on the 5' RACE reads. The sample lists 750,000 to 950,000 distinct CDR3 sequences, around 25% seen once, with 3% in the top ten. This same sample was also taken into another study, of T cells of mothers and their children.

The specimen was blood. These receptors came from a boy between 10 and 17 years old in good health.

The chain is built from TRBV12-3 or TRBV12-4 and TRBJ2-1, with a possible D match to TRBD2 (7 bases). The CDR3 loop spans 15 amino acids. Deletions cut 2 bases from V and 3 bases from J, with 11 bases between. The CDR3 DNA reads as TGTGCCAGCAGTTTATGGGGGGGCCTCTACAATGAGCAGTTCTTC. Its protein is CASSLWGGLYNEQFF.

The rearrangement uses TRBV29-1 and TRBJ1-2, with a weak D call TRBD1 (6 bases). V lost 4 bases and J lost 6, with 9 bases in between. Germline CDR1 is SQVTM and CDR2 is ANQGSEA. The CDR3 covers 11 residues. The CDR3 loop reads CSVAGVHGYTF. CDR3 DNA: TGCAGCGTTGCAGGGGTCCATGGCTACACCTTC.

There are a few counts of this clonotype. The chain has TRBV3-1 and TRBJ2-5; possibly TRBD2 for D (5 bases). The CDR3 consists of 13 residues. V was cut by 2 bases and J by 3 bases, with 7 bases left in between. CDR1 and CDR2 from the germline V gene are LGHDT and YNNKEL (reference sequence). Here the CDR3 DNA reads TGTGCCAGCAGCCAATCCGGGAAAGAGACCCAGTACTTC. It is translated as CASSQSGKETQYF.